Shown below are 24 T cell receptor beta chains from a single sample sequenced in a study of cytomegalovirus exposure and HLA in healthy donors. The PCR contained 60 Vbeta and 13 Jbeta primers. This table comes from immunoSEQ multiplex PCR, and its TCRdb copy is limited to in-frame clones, with some not included. This repertoire shows 160,000 or so clones, under 90% found once; its top ten account for 1.5% to 2.5%. The sequenced sample consisted of PBMCs. The receptors were sampled from a man younger than 30 in good health and CMV-seronegative.

The genes are TRBV28 and TRBJ2-5, with a weak D call TRBD2 (6 bases). The germline V gene encodes CDR1 MDHEN and CDR2 SYDVKM. The V end was cut by 2 bases, the J end by 2 bases, with 12 bases between. This CDR3 is built from 15 residues. The chain's CDR3 is CASSLRLELQETQYF. In nucleotides, the CDR3 is TGTGCCAGCAGTTTAAGACTAGAACTACAAGAGACCCAGTACTTC.

This clone has ten or more counts. The V gene is TRBV6-1, the J gene TRBJ2-3; a weak D match, TRBD1 (6 bases). The germline V gene has CDR1 MNHNS and CDR2 SASEGT. V was trimmed by 1 base and J by 6 bases, leaving 14 bases between them. CDR3 length: 15 residues. CDR3: CASSEDKGGSDTQYF. In nucleotides, the CDR3 is TGTGCCAGCAGTGAAGATAAAGGGGGTTCGGATACGCAGTATTTT.

J is TRBJ2-1 and V is TRBV7-2; D is possibly TRBD2 (6 bases). The CDR3 runs to 16 residues. V was clipped by 1 base and J by 3 bases, with 13 bases between them. Germline V gene sequence: CDR1 SGHTA, CDR2 FQGNSA. The CDR3 reads CASSLVPSAHYNEQFF. CDR3 DNA: TGTGCCAGCAGCTTAGTGCCTAGCGCCCACTACAATGAGCAGTTCTTC.

The chain combines TRBV5-5 with TRBJ2-7; D might be TRBD1 (6 bases). CDR3 length: 16 residues. Deletions cut 6 bases from V and 2 bases from J, with 21 bases between. The germline V gene encodes CDR1 SGHKS and CDR2 YYEKEE (reference sequence). CDR3 nucleotides: TGTGCCAGCACCCTCCTGGTTTGGGCAGGGGCCTACGAGCAGTACTTC. As protein: CASTLLVWAGAYEQYF.

This clone has only a few counts. The sample carries other DNA sequences with the same CDR3. The V and J genes are TRBV2 and TRBJ1-5; D possibly corresponds to TRBD1 (5 bases). The CDR3 is 13 amino acids. V lost 9 bases and J 0 bases, leaving 9 bases between the germline ends. Germline CDR1 SNHLY, CDR2 FYNNEI. As DNA, the CDR3 is TGTGCCAGTATGACAGATAGCAATCAGCCCCAGCATTTT. It is translated as CASMTDSNQPQHF. Full variable domain (remainder filled in from reference TRBV2 and TRBJ1-5): EPEVTQTPSHQVTQMGQEVILRCVPISNHLYFYWYRQILGQKVEFLVSFYNNEISEKSEIFDDQFSVERPDGSNFTLKIRSTKLEDSAMYFCASMTDSNQPQHFGDGTRLSIL.

This chain uses TRBV19 with TRBJ1-2; perhaps TRBD1 as D (5 bases). This CDR3 spans 17 amino acids. CDR1 and CDR2 (germline): LNHDA, SQIVND (reference sequence). Trimming removed 1 base at V and 6 bases at J, with 21 bases between. CDR3 sequence (DNA): TGTGCCAGTAGTATAGTAAGGAAGGGGCCGGCTCTTGATGGCTACACCTTC. It specifies CASSIVRKGPALDGYTF.

V gene TRBV5-4 combines with J gene TRBJ2-4, with 8 bases fitting TRBD2. The CDR3 has 16 amino acids. Germline V gives CDR1 SGHNT, CDR2 YYREEE (reference sequence). Trimming cost V 9 bases and J 1 base; bases outside gene matches: 12. CDR3 coding DNA: TGTGCCACCACCGGCCCACAGCGGGAGGCCAAAAACATTCAGTACTTC. It codes for CATTGPQREAKNIQYF.

The J gene is TRBJ1-1, the V gene TRBV18; tentative D call: TRBD1 (6 bases). The CDR3 loop spans 15 amino acids. V was trimmed by 1 base and J by 7 bases, leaving 16 bases between them. Germline V CDR1 and CDR2: KGHSH, LQKENI. CDR3: CASSPLRDTLSEAFF. CDR3 in DNA: TGTGCCAGCTCACCACTCCGGGACACCCTTAGTGAAGCTTTCTTT.

The CDR3 sequence: CASSQDSSEQFF. The CDR3 nucleotides read TGTGCCAGCAGCCAGGACAGTTCTGAGCAGTTCTTC. The chain combines TRBV11-1 with TRBJ2-1; maybe TRBD1 (6 bases). Trimming took 5 bases from V and 9 from J, leaving 11 bases between them. CDR1 and CDR2 (germline): SGHAT, FQDESV (reference sequence). The CDR3 totals 12 residues.

The chain uses TRBV5-8 and TRBJ1-1; TRBD1 might be the D (5 bases). Germline CDR1 and CDR2: SGHTS and YDEGEE. The CDR3 is 14 amino acids. V dropped 1 base and J dropped 6 bases, with 13 bases sitting between them. The CDR3 bases are TGTGCCAGCAGCTTGAGGGAGGGGTACGCTGAAGCTTTCTTT. Translation gives CASSLREGYAEAFF.

The V gene is TRBV7-9, the J gene TRBJ2-3; 7 nucleotides agree with TRBD2. Germline loops: CDR1 SEHNR, CDR2 FQNEAQ (reference sequence). The J segment lost 5 bases and the V segment lost 1 base, leaving 12 bases of the junction unmatched. This CDR3 spans 17 amino acids. The CDR3 region is CASSLGGEREVRDTQYF. The CDR3, as DNA: TGTGCCAGCAGCTTAGGCGGGGAGCGGGAAGTCAGAGATACGCAGTATTTT.

The chain uses TRBV19 and TRBJ1-2, with D unclear. The germline CDR1 and CDR2 sequences are LNHDA and SQIVND (reference sequence). Deletions cut 0 bases from V and 8 bases from J, with 19 bases between. The CDR3 is 16 residues long. CDR3 sequence reads: CASSIDGGQVAFGYTF. The CDR3 DNA reads as TGTGCCAGTAGTATAGATGGTGGGCAGGTGGCCTTCGGCTACACCTTC.

The chain carries TRBV30 and TRBJ1-1; D call uncertain. There are 12 residues in the CDR3. Trimming removed 8 bases from V and 3 bases from J, with 13 bases in between. Germline V gene data show CDR1 as GTSNPN and CDR2 as SVGIG (reference sequence). This CDR3 reads CAGLQQDTEAFF. The CDR3, as DNA: TGTGCCGGTTTGCAGCAGGACACTGAAGCTTTCTTT. Full variable domain (outside the CDR3, taken from reference TRBV30 and TRBJ1-1): SQTIHQWPATLVQPVGSPLSLECTVEGTSNPNLYWYRQAAGRGLQLLFYSVGIGQISSEVPQNLSASRPQDRQFILSSKKLLLSDSGFYLCAGLQQDTEAFFGQGTRLTVV.

The genes are TRBV5-6 and TRBJ2-3, with TRBD1 as a possible D gene (6 bases). Germline CDR1 SGHDT, CDR2 YYEEEE. CDR3 length: 15 amino acids. Between the trimmed V and J ends, which lost 1 base and 3 bases, there was a span of 12 bases. The CDR3 nucleotides read TGTGCCAGCAGCTTGATACAGGGCCTAACAGATACGCAGTATTTT. This codes for CASSLIQGLTDTQYF.

The CDR3 coding sequence is TGCAGCGTTGTGCGACAGGGCCTAACGAACACTGAAGCTTTCTTT. It translates to CSVVRQGLTNTEAFF. This chain uses TRBV29-1 with TRBJ1-1, with 7 positions matching TRBD1. The germline gives CDR1 SQVTM, CDR2 ANQGSEA. Trimming took 4 bases from V and 1 from J; bases not matched to a gene: 9. The CDR3 runs 15 residues.

On this clone itself: Other DNA variants within this sample encode the same CDR3. The V call is TRBV7-8, the J call TRBJ2-7; 9 nucleotides align to TRBD1. V lost 0 bases, J lost 2 bases, and 2 bases stayed unmatched. There are 15 residues in the CDR3. Germline-derived CDR1 and CDR2 are SGHVS and FQNEAQ. CDR3 loop: CASSLATGGPYEQYF. In DNA, the CDR3 is TGTGCCAGCAGCTTAGCTACAGGGGGCCCCTACGAGCAGTACTTC.

V and J are TRBV7-8 and TRBJ2-1; D is possibly TRBD2 (6 bases). Looked up from germline, CDR1 is SGHVS and CDR2 is FQNEAQ. This CDR3 comprises 14 residues. The V and J ends lost 3 bases and 3 bases respectively, with 9 bases between them. CDR3 sequence reads: CASSFTGDYNEQFF. The DNA for the CDR3 is TGTGCCAGCAGCTTCACGGGGGACTACAATGAGCAGTTCTTC. Drawing the rest from reference TRBV7-8 and TRBJ2-1, the complete variable domain is GAGVSQSPRYKVAKRGQDVALRCDPISGHVSLFWYQQALGQGPEFLTYFQNEAQLDKSGLPSDRFFAERPEGSVSTLKIQRTQQEDSAVYLCASSFTGDYNEQFFGPGTRLTVL.

The chain couples TRBV27 to TRBJ1-4; no clear D. V lost 5 bases, J lost 0 bases, and 7 bases lay in between. The length of the CDR3 is 14 residues. Germline-derived CDR1 and CDR2 are MNHEY and SMNVEV (reference sequence). Here the CDR3 reads CASSPQATNEKLFF. The CDR3 DNA is TGTGCCAGCAGTCCCCAGGCAACTAATGAAAAACTGTTTTTT.

This sequence joins TRBV18 and TRBJ1-6, with D tentatively TRBD1 (5 bases). There are 14 residues in the CDR3. Per the germline V gene, CDR1 is KGHSH and CDR2 is LQKENI. The V and J ends lost 5 bases and 7 bases respectively, with 12 bases between them. CDR3 bases: TGTGCCAGCTCAAAGGGGCTGGAGAATTCACCCCTCCACTTT. As protein: CASSKGLENSPLHF. The full variable domain, in which reference TRBV18 and TRBJ1-6 provide the parts outside the CDR3, is NAGVMQNPRHLVRRRGQEARLRCSPMKGHSHVYWYRQLPEEGLKFMVYLQKENIIDESGMPKERFSAEFPKEGPSILRIQQVVRGDSAAYFCASSKGLENSPLHFGNGTRLTVT.

The chain has TRBV18 and TRBJ2-4; the match to TRBD1 covers 7 bases. V lost 3 bases and J lost 1; bases outside the gene matches: 9. CDR3 length: 17 amino acids. CDR1 is KGHSH, CDR2 LQKENI, per germline. In DNA, the CDR3 is TGTGCCAGCTCACCCCCCGACAGGGAATCGGCCAAAAACATTCAGTACTTC. Its translation: CASSPPDRESAKNIQYF.

Concerning this clone: One junction end disagrees with the germline gene, perhaps due to a read error. The chain links TRBV6-1 to TRBJ1-1; the match to TRBD1 covers 11 bases. The CDR3 totals 13 residues. Germline loops: CDR1 MNHNS, CDR2 SASEGT. In nucleotides, the CDR3 is TGTGCCTGCAGTGAGGACAGGGGGCGAACAGCTTTCTTT. Its translation: CACSEDRGRTAFF.

This chain joins TRBV6-5 and TRBJ2-5; D remains ambiguous. V gave up 0 bases and J gave up 1 base, with 6 bases separating them. The germline V gene encodes CDR1 MNHEY and CDR2 SVGAGI. This CDR3 has 14 amino acids. CDR3 bases: TGTGCCAGCAGTTACTCTGGCAGCCAAGAGACCCAGTACTTC. Translating it yields CASSYSGSQETQYF.

Worth noting for this clone: The same CDR3 can be traced to other DNA sequences in this sample. V is TRBV18 and J is TRBJ2-5; 7 bases line up with TRBD2. The CDR3 consists of 15 residues. From germline, CDR1 is KGHSH and CDR2 LQKENI. With V trimmed by 0 bases and J by 5 bases, 6 bases remained unmatched. The CDR3 loop is CASSPPGGVGETQYF. In DNA form, the CDR3 reads TGTGCCAGCTCACCACCGGGGGGGGTCGGGGAGACCCAGTACTTC.

This chain links TRBV7-8 with TRBJ2-3; perhaps TRBD2 as D (6 bases). The V end was cut by 5 bases, the J end by 2 bases, with 20 bases between. The CDR3 contains 17 residues. Germline-derived CDR1 and CDR2 are SGHVS and FQNEAQ. CDR3 amino acids: CASSPRRGLPTTDTQYF. CDR3 in DNA: TGTGCCAGCAGCCCCCGGCGGGGTCTTCCCACCACAGATACGCAGTATTTT.